The T cell receptor beta chain described here comes from a study of blood T cell repertoires in COVID-19 (dated by TCRdb to between 2020 and 2021). Regarding the study in general: Samples from collaborators originated in the United States, Italy and Spain and spanned both the acute and convalescent phases of COVID-19. Subjects who had been exposed to COVID-19, were actively infected with it, or had recovered from it provided the deeply sampled blood TCRbeta repertoires that made up the dataset. The sample metadata nearly always contained a de-identified subject ID, COVID-19 status, age in years and sex. The repertoires were made available in a free public database intended to serve as a resource for research on the immune response to SARS-CoV-2. The material from the prospective study consisted of cDNA or gDNA derived from T cells, B-cell-depleted T cells, or PBMCs. Samples were obtained from the ongoing ImmuneRACE study (first 160 participants) and from 1,000 to 1,500 subjects provided by 6 global collaborators. Where HLA class I and class II types were available, the types were taken from metadata supplied by the sample provider, not from assay-based typing.

TCRbeta CDR3 regions were amplified from genomic DNA using the immunoSEQ Assay, a bias-controlled multiplex PCR. The paper's data handling went like this. The number of nucleated cells in each sample was estimated from the amplification of reference gene primers within the assay. To quantify the absolute abundance of each unique TCRbeta CDR3 rearrangement, sequence reads were collapsed and filtered. For each sample, productive Simpson clonality was calculated as the square root of Simpson's diversity index over productive rearrangements. The clones in this table, taken by TCRdb from immuneACCESS, are in-frame only. Not every clone is retained; where verified, under half of the shortfall comes from an unresolved V gene, and the cause of the rest is unknown. The V and J calls and the clone size are those of that table, but D and trimming were determined from the DNA. The sample includes some 180,000 clones, with around four fifths observed a single time. The ten largest account for roughly 18% of the sample.

This clone has just a few counts. No cognate antigen has been identified for it. Within one base of it there is no much larger clone, and no base qualities were kept. Broad study findings and their caveats: The quantity of clinical and demographic metadata differed by source and by participant and was supplied without curation.

Samples from volunteer blood donors who had recovered from COVID-19 were contributed by a second Seattle source. Collaborating institutions collected whole blood in K2EDTA tubes following their own protocols. For TCRbeta analysis, collaborators shipped samples in one of three forms: frozen whole blood, isolated PBMCs, or DNA extracted from either of those sample types. The germline V gene (reference sequence) yields WNHNN for CDR1 and SYGVQD for CDR2. At the junction V is shortened by 4 bases and J by 6 bases, with 13 bases in between. The CDR3 runs 13 amino acids, cysteine and phenylalanine included. Only the CDR3 part of the read is kept: 39 bases, read in frame from the first base.

This clonotype was obtained from a woman in her seventies who had recovered from COVID-19. This chain is built from TRBV10-1 and TRBJ2-7, with a weak D call of TRBD2 (6 bases match). Sequenced material: peripheral blood. The DNA sequence reads TGCGCCAGCAGTGGAGGGAGGAGCGGCGAGCAGTACTTC. Translated, this gives CASSGGRSGEQYF.